This entry lists 27 T cell receptor beta chains sequenced from one sample in a study of blood T cell repertoires in COVID-19. Clones were sequenced by immunoSEQ multiplex PCR, and TCRdb holds only the in-frame ones, with some missing. The sample consists of roughly 170,000 clones, 82% of them appearing once. The sample consisted of PBMCs or T cells enriched from blood (not recorded which). All receptors come from a man aged 55 to 70 who had recovered from COVID-19.

V is TRBV10-3 and J is TRBJ2-2; TRBD1 matches 8 bases. Germline CDR1 ENHRY, CDR2 SYGVKD. J lost 4 bases, V lost 2 bases, and 9 bases had no gene match. This CDR3 has 17 residues. CDR3: CAISEPNSRGRTGELFF. CDR3 nucleotides: TGTGCCATCAGTGAGCCGAATTCCAGGGGGCGCACCGGGGAGCTGTTTTTT.

The chain couples TRBV7-8 to TRBJ1-1; D gene ambiguous. Germline CDR1 is SGHVS and CDR2 is FQNEAQ. V lost 5 bases, J lost 10 bases, and 17 bases lay in between. There are 13 residues in the CDR3. The CDR3 nucleotides read TGTGCCAGCAGCGCCTTCGCGGGGTCAGGAGCTTTCTTT. Translated, it gives CASSAFAGSGAFF.

In this sample, this clone turned up once. The J gene is TRBJ1-4, the V gene TRBV4-2; D perhaps matches TRBD1 (5 bases). V was shortened by 6 bases and J by 8 bases, with 13 bases between the two germline ends. This CDR3 is built from 13 residues. The germline V gene encodes CDR1 LGHNA and CDR2 YNFKEQ. The CDR3 DNA sequence: TGTGCCAGCAGGGGGCAGGATTTGGAAAAACTGTTTTTT. Translated, it gives CASRGQDLEKLFF.

The chain is built from TRBV7-3 and TRBJ2-2, with a weak D call TRBD1 (6 bases). Germline V gives CDR1 SGHTA, CDR2 FQGTGA. The ends were cut back, 0 bases at V and 10 bases at J, with 18 bases in the middle. The CDR3 is made up of 16 amino acids. The DNA of the CDR3 is TGTGCCAGCAGCTTAACTTTCAACAGGGTGGTCGAGGAGCTGTTTTTT. This encodes CASSLTFNRVVEELFF.

The chain uses TRBV5-6 and TRBJ1-1, with D tentatively TRBD1 (6 bases). Trimming took off 3 bases at V and 0 bases at J, with 9 bases between the two ends. CDR1 is SGHDT and CDR2 is YYEEEE in the germline V gene. The CDR3 runs to 14 residues. CDR3 bases: TGTGCCAGCAGCTCGGGACAATTGAACACTGAAGCTTTCTTT. Translated: CASSSGQLNTEAFF.

This clone was counted a single time. This rearrangement joins TRBV10-2 to TRBJ2-7, with TRBD2 as a possible D gene (5 bases). CDR1 is WSHSY, CDR2 SAAADI, per germline. This CDR3 is built from 13 residues. With 2 bases removed from V and 3 bases from J, the gap between germline ends came to 8 bases. The CDR3, as DNA: TGCGCCAGCAGTGAGGGAGACTACTACGAGCAGTACTTC. Translated, it gives CASSEGDYYEQYF.

Regarding this clone: Additional DNA sequences in this sample encode the identical CDR3. The chain employs TRBV28 and TRBJ2-1, with D perhaps matching TRBD2 (6 bases). CDR3 length equals 14 residues. Trimming removed 6 bases at V and 1 base at J, with 10 bases between. CDR1 and CDR2 from the germline V gene are MDHEN and SYDVKM. The CDR3 here is CASSRGTSYNEQFF. The CDR3 region has the DNA TGTGCCAGCAGCCGCGGGACTTCCTACAATGAGCAGTTCTTC. Variable domain in full (rest from reference TRBV28 and TRBJ2-1): DVKVTQSSRYLVKRTGEKVFLECVQDMDHENMFWYRQDPGLGLRLIYFSYDVKMKEKGDIPEGYSVSREKKERFSLILESASTNQTSMYLCASSRGTSYNEQFFGPGTRLTVL.

V and J are TRBV28 and TRBJ2-7; D is ambiguous. Trimming took off 3 bases at V and 2 bases at J, with 11 bases between the two ends. CDR3 length equals 14 residues. Per the germline V gene, CDR1 is MDHEN and CDR2 is SYDVKM. The CDR3 DNA reads as TGTGCCAGCAGTTTCCCCGCAGGTACCTACGAGCAGTACTTC. Translating it yields CASSFPAGTYEQYF.

This chain uses TRBV28 with TRBJ1-4, with D uncertain. The CDR3 contains 15 residues. Germline V CDR1 and CDR2: MDHEN, SYDVKM. Deletions cut 6 bases from V and 0 bases from J, with 11 bases between. CDR3 protein: CASRTKMATNEKLFF. The CDR3 region has the DNA TGTGCCAGCAGGACTAAGATGGCAACTAATGAAAAACTGTTTTTT.

V usage is TRBV5-1 and J usage is TRBJ2-1; 7 bases are shared with TRBD2. Trimming removed 0 bases from V and 6 bases from J; junction bases left unmatched: 9. The germline gives CDR1 SGHRS, CDR2 YFSETQ. CDR3 length equals 16 residues. CDR3 sequence reads: CASSLGPPGGANEQFF. CDR3 in DNA: TGCGCCAGCAGCTTGGGTCCCCCGGGGGGTGCCAATGAGCAGTTCTTC.

The chain uses TRBV11-2 and TRBJ1-5; D unclear. The CDR3 is made up of 15 amino acids. The V end was cut by 5 bases, the J end by 6 bases, with 17 bases between. Germline assignment: CDR1 SGHAT and CDR2 FQNNGV. The CDR3 loop reads CASSPLAGAGQPQHF. CDR3 in DNA: TGTGCCAGCAGCCCCTTGGCTGGTGCAGGTCAGCCCCAGCATTTT.

This chain links TRBV28 with TRBJ1-5, with D tentatively TRBD1 (5 bases). CDR1 MDHEN and CDR2 SYDVKM come from the germline V gene. CDR3 length equals 15 residues. V lost 4 bases to trimming and J lost 0 bases, with 10 bases between them. This CDR3 reads CASSSPGGSNQPQHF. The CDR3 DNA reads as TGTGCCAGCAGTTCCCCCGGGGGTAGCAATCAGCCCCAGCATTTT.

The chain couples TRBV29-1 to TRBJ1-1, with unresolved D. CDR3 length: 13 amino acids. CDR1 SQVTM and CDR2 ANQGSEA come from the germline V gene. Trimming removed 4 bases from V and 12 bases from J, with 21 bases in between. The CDR3 reads CSVASPLAGNSFF. CDR3 DNA: TGCAGCGTTGCCTCCCCCCTTGCGGGGAATTCTTTCTTT.

The V call is TRBV3-1 (or the pseudogene TRBV3-2), the J call TRBJ2-7; possibly TRBD1 for D (6 bases). Germline V gene sequence: CDR1 LGHDT, CDR2 YNNKEL (reference sequence). This CDR3 has 15 amino acids. Trimming stripped 1 base from V and 4 bases from J, with 14 bases between. In DNA, the CDR3 is TGTGCCAGCAGCCAAGTCGCCAGGGGCGGGTACGAGCAGTACTTC. It is translated as CASSQVARGGYEQYF.

V is TRBV5-1 and J is TRBJ2-7, with 11 bases that match TRBD1. V shed 4 bases, J shed 5 bases, and the junction held 5 bases outside the gene matches. The CDR3 consists of 14 residues. Germline values: CDR1 SGHRS, CDR2 YFSETQ. The CDR3 coding sequence is TGCGCCAGCAGCCCCCGGACAGGGGGCGACGAGCAGTACTTC. Its translation: CASSPRTGGDEQYF.

The chain has TRBV29-1 and TRBJ2-1, with D perhaps matching TRBD1 (6 bases). Per germline, CDR1 SQVTM and CDR2 ANQGSEA. The CDR3 spans 13 residues. The CDR3 sequence: CTSDRRVDNEQFF. The CDR3, as DNA: TGCACCTCGGACAGACGGGTGGACAATGAGCAGTTCTTC.

The gene calls are TRBV28 and TRBJ1-6, with TRBD1 matching over 7 bases. V gave up 3 bases and J gave up 6 bases; unmatched junction bases: 2. The CDR3 consists of 14 residues. Germline V lookup: CDR1 MDHEN, CDR2 SYDVKM. CDR3 sequence reads: CASSLGQPNSPLHF. The DNA for the CDR3 is TGTGCCAGCAGTTTGGGACAGCCTAATTCACCCCTCCACTTT.

This clone has a single count. CDR3 bases: TGCGCCAGCAGTATGGCAGCGGGAGGGGCAGATACGCAGTATTTT. Amino acids: CASSMAAGGADTQYF. V is TRBV10-2 and J is TRBJ2-3; 10 nucleotides line up with TRBD2. Germline V CDR1 and CDR2: WSHSY, SAAADI. V was clipped by 5 bases and J by 4 bases; unmatched bases: 6. The CDR3 has 15 residues.

In its sample, this clone was seen a few times. The DNA of the CDR3 is TGTGCCAGCAGCTTACGGGGTGCAACTAATGAAAAACTGTTTTTT. This codes for CASSLRGATNEKLFF. The chain has TRBV7-3 and TRBJ1-4, with unresolved D. This CDR3 spans 15 amino acids. Germline assignment: CDR1 SGHTA and CDR2 FQGTGA. With 2 bases removed from V and 0 bases from J, the gap between germline ends came to 7 bases. The variable domain in full, completed from reference TRBV7-3 and TRBJ1-4, reads GAGVSQTPSNKVTEKGKYVELRCDPISGHTALYWYRQSLGQGPEFLIYFQGTGAADDSGLPNDRFFAVRPEGSVSTLKIQRTERGDSAVYLCASSLRGATNEKLFFGSGTQLSVL.

This clone was found a few times. The rearrangement links TRBV3-1 (or the pseudogene TRBV3-2) to TRBJ2-3; 8 bases line up with TRBD2. The V gene end was trimmed by 4 bases and the J gene end by 11 bases; junction bases not matched to a gene: 5. The CDR3 consists of 12 residues. Germline values: CDR1 LGHDT, CDR2 YNNKEL (reference sequence). CDR3: CASSLAGRGQYF. CDR3 in DNA: TGTGCCAGCAGCCTAGCGGGACGGGGGCAGTATTTT.

The chain joins TRBV15 to TRBJ2-7; 7 bases agree with TRBD2. The V and J ends lost 0 bases and 2 bases, in that order; junction bases with no gene match: 7. CDR1 LNHNV and CDR2 YYDKDF come from the germline V gene (reference sequence). The CDR3 runs 16 residues. The chain's CDR3 is CATSRDQASGAYEQYF. The CDR3 DNA is TGTGCCACCAGCAGAGATCAGGCTAGCGGAGCCTACGAGCAGTACTTC.

V is TRBV5-1 and J is TRBJ2-3, with 8 bases lining up with TRBD2. This CDR3 has 15 amino acids. CDR1 and CDR2 from the germline V gene are SGHRS and YFSETQ. V lost 6 bases, J lost 0 bases, and 6 bases stayed unmatched. The CDR3 nucleotides are TGCGCCAGCACCCGGGGGGGCGGCAGCACAGATACGCAGTATTTT. Its translation: CASTRGGGSTDTQYF.

V gene TRBV2 combines with J gene TRBJ2-1, with D perhaps TRBD1 (7 bases). This CDR3 spans 14 amino acids. Trimming took off 6 bases at V and 3 bases at J, with 12 bases between the two ends. CDR1 is SNHLY, CDR2 FYNNEI, per germline. CDR3 coding DNA: TGTGCCAGCAGGTCAGGGGGAGGCTACAATGAGCAGTTCTTC. It translates to CASRSGGGYNEQFF.

The genes are TRBV5-8 and TRBJ2-7, with D unclear. V was shortened by 2 bases and J by 2 bases, with 8 bases between the two germline ends. CDR1 is SGHTS and CDR2 is YDEGEE in the germline V gene. This CDR3 has 13 residues. The CDR3 nucleotides are TGTGCCAGCAGCTTTGAACTCCCCTACGAGCAGTACTTC. Its protein product is CASSFELPYEQYF.

The chain couples TRBV29-1 to TRBJ1-3; possible D gene TRBD1, 6 bases. The CDR3 has 14 amino acids. V was clipped by 4 bases and J by 4 bases, with 14 bases between them. Germline V gene data show CDR1 as SQVTM and CDR2 as ANQGSEA. CDR3 protein: CSVAPDSKGNTIYF. CDR3 in DNA: TGCAGCGTTGCGCCGGACAGTAAAGGAAACACCATATATTTT.

The rearrangement uses TRBV7-9 and TRBJ2-5; TRBD2 is a possible D gene (6 bases). The V and J ends lost 4 bases and 1 base respectively, with 10 bases between them. The CDR3 consists of 14 residues. CDR1 is SEHNR, CDR2 FQNEAQ, per germline (reference sequence). The CDR3 region has the DNA TGTGCCAGCAGCTCCCGGGACTTCCAAGAGACCCAGTACTTC. Its protein is CASSSRDFQETQYF.

V is TRBV6-4 and J is TRBJ1-5, with unresolved D. Trimming left V 6 bases short and J 0 bases short, with 9 bases between. The germline CDR1 and CDR2 sequences are MRHNA and SNTAGT. This CDR3 spans 14 amino acids. The CDR3 sequence is CASRASGSNQPQHF. CDR3 nucleotide sequence: TGTGCCAGCAGGGCCTCGGGTAGCAATCAGCCCCAGCATTTT.